This T cell receptor beta chain derives from a study of CD8 T cells in ankylosing spondylitis. This clonotype was seen only a few times. The target antigen is unknown. TCR beta libraries were made by quantitative 5'-RACE with molecular barcodes. From the 5' RACE reads, TCRdb called clonotypes with MiXCR, one entry per CDR3 protein. The table includes around 540,000 distinct CDR3 sequences, approximately 11% detected once. CDR1 and CDR2 from the germline V gene are SGHRS and YFSETQ. Trimming removed 4 bases from V and 10 bases from J; junction bases left unmatched: 6. The CDR3 spans 14 residues. Study results and limitations: Characteristic, it appeared, of ankylosing spondylitis blood was a TCR beta motif of about eight highly homologous variants.

J is TRBJ1-6 and V is TRBV5-1, with TRBD1 matching over 9 bases. The clonotype comes from a male donor with ankylosing spondylitis. Sequenced: blood, either unsorted or a sorted T cell fraction (not recorded which). The CDR3 here is CASSTGTGYSPLHF. As DNA, the CDR3 is TGCGCCAGCAGCACCGGGACAGGGTACTCACCCCTCCACTTT.